This T cell receptor (beta chain) was identified during a study of shared clonotypes between healthy human individuals. CDR1 and CDR2 (germline): MNHEY, SVGAGI. The CDR3 runs 13 residues. V was shortened by 0 bases and J by 2 bases, with 4 bases between the two germline ends. Profiled with immunoSEQ multiplex PCR; TCRdb holds only in-frame clones, not every one. In the table there are over a million clones, roughly 74% of which are singletons. Material: memory CD4+ T cells from PBMCs. As for subset: CD45RA-negative fraction. The V and J genes are TRBV6-5 and TRBJ1-1; D ambiguous. The TCR sequence derives from a man aged 18 to 35 in good health. Some clones in this sample may be carry-over from other donors' samples. The CDR3 here is CASSYSFNTEAFF. Written as DNA, the CDR3 is TGTGCCAGCAGTTACTCCTTCAACACTGAAGCTTTCTTT.